These T cell receptor beta chains were read from a single sample in a study of CD8+ T cells in alopecia areata. The method was immunoSEQ multiplex PCR; TCRdb's version includes in-frame clones alone and lacks a portion of them. The top ten hold around 2.5% of the sample, which has 200,000 or so clones, around two fifths seen once. The sample consisted of CD4+ T cells sorted from blood, taken at approximately week 37, from a patient treated with tofacitinib. These receptors originate from a human donor with alopecia areata. The CDR3 runs from the conserved cysteine through the conserved F or W. A D gene is named only where the DNA matches it firmly. Clone size is not always given. Where it is, it says once, few, many or a class for expanded clones.

j_gene	d_gene	abundance	v_gene	CDR3nt	CDR3aa
TRBJ2-4	TRBD2	few	TRBV6-5	TGTGCCAGCAGTTACAGTACTAGCGGGAGGGACTTTCAGTACTTC	CASSYSTSGRDFQYF
TRBJ2-1	.	.	TRBV6-6	TGTGCCAGCAGTTACGCCGGGACCTACAATGAGCAGTTCTTC	CASSYAGTYNEQFF
TRBJ2-1	TRBD2	.	TRBV28	TGTGCCAGCAGTTCTAGCGGGAGTGGGAGAGGAGAGCAGTTCTTC	CASSSSGSGRGEQFF
TRBJ2-2	.	.	TRBV15	TGTGCCACCAGCAGAGATTTGGTCACCGGGGAGCTGTTTTTT	CATSRDLVTGELFF
TRBJ1-2	.	.	TRBV10-2	TGCGCCAGCAGTGAGCCCGGGGATTATGGCTACACCTTC	CASSEPGDYGYTF
TRBJ2-6	.	.	TRBV5-6	TGTGCCAGCAGCTTTACGGGTAATGGGGCCAACGTCCTGACTTTC	CASSFTGNGANVLTF
TRBJ2-7	.	.	TRBV15	TGTGCCACCAGCAGCGGTCAGTACCCCGAGCAGTACTTC	CATSSGQYPEQYF
TRBJ2-7	.	.	TRBV7-2	TGTGCCAGCAGCTTAGCGTCAACCCCAGCCCACGAGCAGTACTTC	CASSLASTPAHEQYF
TRBJ2-7	.	.	TRBV5-1	TGCGCCAGCAGCGAAAGGAACTCCTACGAGCAGTACTTC	CASSERNSYEQYF
TRBJ1-2	.	once	TRBV27	TGTGCCAGCAGTTTATTGGGGGATTGGGGCTACACCTTC	CASSLLGDWGYTF
TRBJ1-1	.	few	TRBV29-1	TGCAGCGTTGGACAGAAGTTAAACACTGAAGCTTTCTTT	CSVGQKLNTEAFF
TRBJ2-4	.	.	TRBV5-1	TGCGCCAGCAGCCCCCCTTTACTAGCCAAAAACATTCAGTACTTC	CASSPPLLAKNIQYF
TRBJ2-7	TRBD1	.	TRBV7-2	TGTGCCAGCAGTCCAGCAGGGGGATTAGTGTACGAGCAGTACTTC	CASSPAGGLVYEQYF
TRBJ2-1	.	once	TRBV20-1	TGCAGTGGGTTATTCAATGAGCAGTTCTTC	CSGLFNEQFF
TRBJ1-3	TRBD1	.	TRBV5-6	TGTGCCAGCAGCCCCCGGGACAGGCTCTCTGGAAACACCATATATTTT	CASSPRDRLSGNTIYF
TRBJ2-5	TRBD2	.	TRBV6-1	TGTGCCAGCAGGAATAGCGGGATTGAGACCCAGTACTTC	CASRNSGIETQYF
TRBJ2-3	.	.	TRBV6-5	TGTGCCAGCAGTTCAGGAGATGGGAGCACAGATACGCAGTATTTT	CASSSGDGSTDTQYF
TRBJ1-5	.	.	TRBV4-2	TGTGCCAGCAGCCAAGTGGGTGGATCTGGCAATCAGCCCCAGCATTTT	CASSQVGGSGNQPQHF
TRBJ1-2	.	few	TRBV4-3	TGCGCCAGCAGCCAAGATCAGGCCTATCTCAGTGGCTACACCTTC	CASSQDQAYLSGYTF
TRBJ2-7	TRBD2	.	TRBV7-9	TGTGCCAGCAGCCATCCGGGACTAGCGGCCTACGAGCAGTACTTC	CASSHPGLAAYEQYF
TRBJ1-2	.	.	TRBV6-1	TGTGCCAGCAGTCTCAATGGCTACACCTTC	CASSLNGYTF
TRBJ2-3	TRBD2	.	TRBV19	TGTGCCAGTAGTCTCCGAATTAGCGGGAGGGCCGATACGCAGTATTTT	CASSLRISGRADTQYF
TRBJ1-5	TRBD1	.	TRBV2	TGTGCCACCGGACAGGAACGCAATCAGCCCCAGCATTTT	CATGQERNQPQHF
TRBJ2-5	.	.	TRBV29-1	TGCAGCGTTGGTGCCACTCAAGAGACCCAGTACTTC	CSVGATQETQYF
TRBJ2-7	.	few	TRBV5-1	TGCGCCAGCAGCTTGGGCGGGACAAGGGGCGCCTACGAGCAGTACTTC	CASSLGGTRGAYEQYF
TRBJ1-2	.	few	TRBV29-1	TGCAGCGGGGAAGGACCTTTGCACTATGGCTACACCTTC	CSGEGPLHYGYTF
TRBJ1-2	.	.	TRBV30	TGTGCCTGGGCTGGGACGGTTGGGGCCTATGGCTACACCTTC	CAWAGTVGAYGYTF
TRBJ2-3	TRBD1	few	TRBV29-1	TGCAGCGTTGCACGGCAGGGGGCCGATACGCAGTATTTT	CSVARQGADTQYF
TRBJ2-1	.	few	TRBV27	TGTGCCAGCACAGGGTACAATGAGCAGTTCTTC	CASTGYNEQFF
TRBJ2-7	.	once	TRBV4-2	TGTGCCAGCAGCCAAAACCTGGGCAGCTCCTACGAGCAGTACTTC	CASSQNLGSSYEQYF
TRBJ1-1	TRBD1	.	TRBV9	TGTGCCAGCAGCTTGGGGACAGGGGGAAACTTGAACACTGAAGCTTTCTTT	CASSLGTGGNLNTEAFF
TRBJ2-7	TRBD2	few	TRBV7-6	TGTGCCAGCAGCTTGGGAGGAGCGGGAGGTTACGAGCAGTACTTC	CASSLGGAGGYEQYF
TRBJ2-1	.	.	TRBV11-1	TGTGCCAGCAGCTTAAACTCTGGATCCTCCCTTTACAATGAGCAGTTCTTC	CASSLNSGSSLYNEQFF
TRBJ2-3	TRBD2	once	TRBV28	TGTGCCAGCAGTCTGGGACTAGGCGGCACAGATACGCAGTATTTT	CASSLGLGGTDTQYF
TRBJ2-7	.	.	TRBV30	TGTGCCTGGAGGGGCTACTCCTACGAGCAGTACTTC	CAWRGYSYEQYF
TRBJ2-5	.	few	TRBV10-2	TGCGCCAGCAAAGACCCTACATTCCGCCAGTACTTC	CASKDPTFRQYF